The source of this T cell receptor (beta chain) is a study of blood T cell repertoires in COVID-19. Study-wide background: There were acute and convalescent COVID-19 samples, and they came from the United States, Italy and Spain. PBMCs, B-cell-depleted T cells, or T cells provided the cDNA or gDNA that made up the material.

Per the original methods: Quantification of nucleated cells was approximated via reference gene primer amplification. Libraries were prepared by immunoSEQ multiplex PCR; TCRdb keeps only in-frame clonotypes and omits some of them. V, J and clone size are taken as reported in that table, and D and trimming were inferred from the DNA itself. The sample consists of some 700,000 clones, 70% to 90% of them appearing once. Germline CDR1 and CDR2: ENHRY and SYGVKD. This CDR3 has 12 residues. Trimming cost V 4 bases and J 3 bases, with 6 bases left between them. The rearrangement uses TRBV10-3 and TRBJ1-2; D gene unclear. The TCR originated in a woman between 18 and 30 years old with acute or convalescent COVID-19. Sequenced material: peripheral blood. CDR3 loop: CAISGSDYGYTF. The DNA for the CDR3 is TGTGCCATCAGTGGGAGTGACTATGGCTACACCTTC.